This TCR beta chain stems from a study of blood T cell repertoires in COVID-19. In the study overall: Donors in the United States, Italy and Spain gave samples during acute or convalescent COVID-19.

Only in-frame clones appear in the TCRdb table, and some are missing; sequencing was by immunoSEQ multiplex PCR. This sample has around 100,000 clones, with more than 65% found just once. The CDR3 length is 14 residues. Trimming pared 8 bases from V and 0 bases from J, leaving 14 bases between. Germline V gene data show CDR1 as SNHLY and CDR2 as FYNNEI. The specimen was peripheral blood. The receptor's source is a man between 65 and 79 years old with active or convalescent COVID-19. The chain recombines TRBV2 with TRBJ2-7; D may be TRBD2 (6 bases). CDR3 nucleotide sequence: TGTGCCAGCGCGCGGGGAGGTCGCTCCTACGAGCAGTACTTC. It encodes CASARGGRSYEQYF. The variable domain in full, with the rest retrieved from reference TRBV2 and TRBJ2-7, is EPEVTQTPSHQVTQMGQEVILRCVPISNHLYFYWYRQILGQKVEFLVSFYNNEISEKSEIFDDQFSVERPDGSNFTLKIRSTKLEDSAMYFCASARGGRSYEQYFGPGTRLTVT.